This TCR beta chain was profiled in a study of T cells in Graves' hyperthyroidism and ophthalmopathy. Findings and limits, study-wide: Most clonotypes that expanded in the thyroid above 0.001 also showed up in blood. Ophthalmopathy was separated from stable hyperthyroidism by a 13 V-J model.

Based on clinical symptoms, serum thyroxine and TRAb, thyroid ultrasound and orbital computed tomography, diagnoses were reached. This clonotype was seen ten or more times. Its antigen is not identified. Amplified TCR beta CDR3 regions derived from RNA transcripts. With the HTBI primer set, the TCR CDR3 went through a first round of RT-PCR. MiXCR, applied by TCRdb to the multiplex PCR reads, yields one record per CDR3 protein. The profile covers about 620,000 distinct CDR3 sequences, with under 20% appearing a single time and 3% to 4% taken by the ten largest. The CDR3 runs to 14 residues. Trimming shortened V by 0 bases and J by 2 bases, and 4 bases separated the two germline ends. In germline, CDR1 is SGHTA, CDR2 FQGNSA.

The chain couples TRBV7-2 to TRBJ2-2; D is unclear. Input material: blood. The TCR originated in a woman in her twenties or thirties with Graves' hyperthyroidism. The CDR3 reads CASSLAHNTGELFF. The CDR3 coding sequence is TGTGCCAGCAGCTTAGCCCATAACACCGGGGAGCTGTTTTTT.